These T cell receptor beta chains were read from a single sample in a study of T cell repertoires in cytomegalovirus infection. TCRdb reanalysed the reads using MiXCR and keeps one entry per CDR3 protein. Of around 130,000 distinct CDR3 sequences listed, under 30% are singletons. Their recognized antigens are unknown. Sequenced input: PBMCs, sequenced either directly or after in vitro stimulation (not recorded which). The receptors were gathered from a human donor in good health (CMV status not recorded). Some clones in this sample may be carry-over from other donors' samples. CDR3s include the opening cysteine and the closing phenylalanine or tryptophan. D genes are given only for firm matches. Clone size is given for some rows only: seen once, a few or many times, or a class if the clone is expanded.

>TRBJ1-4|.|14|.|TRBV7-9
TGTGCCAGCAGCTTTTACCAGGGGATAGAAAAACTGTTTTTT
CASSFYQGIEKLFF
>TRBJ1-1|.|15|.|TRBV7-2
TGTGCCAGCAGCTTAGCGATAGGGGGGAACACTGAAGCTTTCTTT
CASSLAIGGNTEAFF
>TRBJ2-1|.|16|.|TRBV19
TGTGCCAGTAGTATGGCGGGGTCCAGCCCCTACAATGAGCAGTTCTTC
CASSMAGSSPYNEQFF
>TRBJ2-4|.|14|.|TRBV6-6
TGTGCCAGCAGTTACTCTAGGCAGCGAAACATTCAGTACTTC
CASSYSRQRNIQYF
>TRBJ2-5|.|13|.|TRBV7-6
TGTGCCAGCAGCCACGGACTACCGGAGACCCAGTACTTC
CASSHGLPETQYF
>TRBJ2-1|few|15|TRBD2|TRBV27
TGTGCCAGCAGGACGGGGGCTAGCGGGGCCAATGAGCAGTTCTTC
CASRTGASGANEQFF
>TRBJ1-1|many|14|.|TRBV7-9
TGTGCCAGCAGCCCTACGGACAGGAACACTGAAGCTTTCTTT
CASSPTDRNTEAFF
>TRBJ2-1|few|16|.|TRBV29-1
TGCAGCGTTGAAGATCTAAATTCCGGCGGTTACAATGAGCAGTTCTTC
CSVEDLNSGGYNEQFF
>TRBJ2-1|.|11|.|TRBV5-1
TGCGCCAGCAGAATTGGACCACAGCAGTTCTTC
CASRIGPQQFF
>TRBJ1-2|.|13|.|TRBV6-2/TRBV6-3
TGTGCCAGCAGTTACTCTCAGGTTGATGGCTACACCTTC
CASSYSQVDGYTF
>TRBJ2-7|.|13|.|TRBV20-1
TGCAGTGCTAGAGTCCAATCGCTCTACGAGCAGTACTTC
CSARVQSLYEQYF
>TRBJ1-5|.|15|TRBD1|TRBV28
TGTGCCAGCAGTTTGGGACAGGGGATAGGTCAGCCCCAGCATTTT
CASSLGQGIGQPQHF
>TRBJ2-3|few|15|TRBD2|TRBV6-1
TGTGCCAGCAAGGAGACGGGAGGGTCCACAGATACGCAGTATTTT
CASKETGGSTDTQYF
>TRBJ2-1|.|14|.|TRBV29-1
TGCAGCGCCCGGGACCGAGGCTCCTACAATGAGCAGTTCTTC
CSARDRGSYNEQFF
>TRBJ1-1|.|14|.|TRBV12-3/TRBV12-4
TGTGCCAGCAGCGTTTTGGGGAGGAACACTGAAGCTTTCTTT
CASSVLGRNTEAFF
>TRBJ2-3|.|16|TRBD2|TRBV7-2
TGTGCCAGCAGCTTAACGCTAGCGGGAGAGACAGATACGCAGTATTTT
CASSLTLAGETDTQYF
>TRBJ1-4|many|15|.|TRBV7-8
TGTGCCAGCAGCCCACAGAGCACAACTAATGAAAAACTGTTTTTT
CASSPQSTTNEKLFF